This T cell receptor beta chain derives from a study of T cells after yellow fever vaccination. MiXCR, run by TCRdb on the 5' RACE reads, gives a single entry per CDR3 protein. The sample consists of about 130,000 distinct CDR3 sequences, around 6.3% of them appearing once. This clonotype has at least ten counts. V was shortened by 0 bases and J by 0 bases, with 3 bases between the two germline ends. There are 13 residues in the CDR3. CDR1 is SGHAT and CDR2 is FQNNGV in the germline V gene. The sequenced sample was CD4+ T cells sorted from PBMCs, obtained 10 days after the yellow fever booster vaccination. The TCR comes from a man aged 25 to 40 who received the YFV17D yellow fever vaccine. The chain joins TRBV11-2 to TRBJ2-7; unclear D gene. CDR3 in amino acids: CASSLDDSYEQYF. CDR3 bases: TGTGCCAGCAGCTTAGATGACTCCTACGAGCAGTACTTC.